Given below is one T cell receptor (beta chain) in context. Its antigen remains unidentified. Collection occurred without any documented infections or immune events in donors. The sample is drawn from a study of identifying expanded T cells in peripheral blood. The length of the CDR3 is 14 residues. Germline loops: CDR1 SNHLY, CDR2 FYNNEI. V was trimmed by 4 bases and J by 3 bases, leaving 11 bases between them. TCRdb's table, derived via immunoSEQ multiplex PCR, lists solely in-frame clones and lacks some. The sample yields 100,000 or so clones, roughly 89% seen once. General study points: Over approximately two and four weeks, about 15 and 19 clones changed, versus around 1.2 between replicates.

The sample was blood. The V call is TRBV2, the J call TRBJ2-3; D is perhaps TRBD2 (6 bases). The sequence was obtained from a person between 18 and 75 years old in good health. DNA for the CDR3: TGTGCCAGCAGTGGTAGGAGGGGTACAGATACGCAGTATTTT. It translates to CASSGRRGTDTQYF.